Each of the 32 T cell receptor beta chains below was sequenced from the same sample in a study of OX40 agonist ivuxolimab in advanced cancers. Clones were read by immunoSEQ multiplex PCR, and TCRdb kept only the in-frame ones, dropping some. This table holds 99,000 or so clones, around 94% found once. The sample was CD4+ or CD8+ T cells sorted from blood, taken in a trial of the OX40 agonist ivuxolimab. All receptors derive from an adult with an advanced solid tumor such as melanoma, head and neck, liver or kidney cancer.

This chain connects TRBV30 to TRBJ1-6; D may be TRBD1 (6 bases). Germline CDR1 and CDR2: GTSNPN and SVGIG (reference sequence). Trimming stripped 5 bases from V and 9 bases from J, with 17 bases between. The CDR3 runs 14 residues. The CDR3, as DNA: TGTGCCTGGGGAAGGACAGCACCCTCTTCACCCCTCCACTTT. As protein: CAWGRTAPSSPLHF.

V and J are TRBV1 and TRBJ2-1; the D call of TRBD2 is as the table states it, not checked on the DNA. TRBV1 constitutes a pseudogene. The CDR3 totals 16 residues. CDR3 DNA sequence: TGCACCAGCAGCCAAGAAAGCGGGGCCTCCCACAATGAGCAGTTCTTC. Protein product: CTSSQESGASHNEQFF.

Note on this clone: An end of the junction differs from the germline gene, which may be a read error. V gene TRBV7-7 combines with J gene TRBJ2-1; D perhaps matches TRBD2 (5 bases). CDR1 and CDR2 from the germline V gene are SSHAT and FNYEAQ (reference sequence). CDR3 length equals 13 residues. The DNA of the CDR3 is TGTGCTAGCAGCCCCGGACTGGACAATGAGCAGTTCTTC. Its protein product is CASSPGLDNEQFF. Drawing the rest from reference TRBV7-7 and TRBJ2-1, the complete variable domain is GAGVSQSPRYKVTKRGQDVTLRCDPISSHATLYWYQQALGQGPEFLTYFNYEAQPDKSGLPSDRFSAERPEGSISTLTIQRTEQRDSAMYRCASSPGLDNEQFFGPGTRLTVL.

With respect to this clone: At one end, the junction sequence differs from germline, possibly due to a read error. Other DNA sequences from this sample encode an identical CDR3 as well. The CDR3 nucleotides read TGTGCCAGTAGCTTAGATCGTGCAGATACGCAGTATTTT. This codes for CASSLDRADTQYF. The chain employs TRBV11-2 and TRBJ2-3, with D hard to call. Germline values: CDR1 SGHAT, CDR2 FQNNGV. The CDR3 extends over 13 amino acids.

CDR3 sequence reads: CASTPSAGSSSPLHF. The CDR3 nucleotides read TGTGCCAGCACCCCGTCGGCAGGGTCTAGTTCACCCCTCCACTTT. The chain combines TRBV6-1 with TRBJ1-6; TRBD1 might be the D (5 bases). The CDR3 totals 15 residues. Between the trimmed V and J ends, which lost 7 bases and 9 bases, there was a span of 19 bases. Germline CDR1 is MNHNS and CDR2 is SASEGT.

The chain is built from TRBV14 and TRBJ2-5; D remains unclear. The CDR3 runs 13 residues. Trimming took 2 bases from V and 5 from J, leaving 9 bases between them. Germline V gene data show CDR1 as SGHDN and CDR2 as FVKESK. The CDR3 DNA reads as TGTGCCAGCAGCCAAAATTTTCGGGAGACCCAGTACTTC. It encodes CASSQNFRETQYF.

V and J are TRBV5-1 and TRBJ2-1; the match to TRBD2 covers 9 bases. In germline, CDR1 is SGHRS, CDR2 YFSETQ. This CDR3 comprises 15 residues. V trimming: 1 base; J trimming: 5 bases; junction bases outside the gene matches: 4. This CDR3 reads CASSLRASGDNEQFF. CDR3 sequence (DNA): TGCGCCAGCAGCTTGCGGGCTAGCGGGGACAATGAGCAGTTCTTC.

V is TRBV7-2 and J is TRBJ1-5, with D unresolved. This CDR3 contains 17 residues. Trimming shortened V by 0 bases and J by 5 bases, and 17 bases separated the two germline ends. CDR1 SGHTA and CDR2 FQGNSA come from the germline V gene. CDR3 amino acids: CASSLASWSVNYQPQHF. As DNA, the CDR3 is TGTGCCAGCAGCTTAGCTTCATGGTCGGTTAACTATCAGCCCCAGCATTTT.

This rearrangement joins TRBV16 to TRBJ2-1; maybe TRBD2 (6 bases). Trimming cost V 4 bases and J 8 bases, with 15 bases left between them. Germline V gives CDR1 KGHSY, CDR2 FQNENV. CDR3 length: 14 residues. The CDR3 DNA reads as TGTGCCAGCAGCCCAATCTGGCGGGACGATGAGCAGTTCTTC. This sequence encodes CASSPIWRDDEQFF. Together with reference TRBV16 and TRBJ2-1, the CDR3 gives the full variable domain: GEEVAQTPKHLVRGEGQKAKLYCAPIKGHSYVFWYQQVLKNEFKFLISFQNENVFDETGMPKERFSAKCLPNSPCSLEIQATKLEDSAVYFCASSPIWRDDEQFFGPGTRLTVL.

The chain has TRBV2 and TRBJ1-5; D not certain. V dropped 3 bases and J dropped 4 bases, with 13 bases sitting between them. Germline lookup yields CDR1 SNHLY and CDR2 FYNNEI. This CDR3 is built from 15 residues. CDR3 loop: CASSDVLGSNQPQHF. CDR3 coding DNA: TGTGCCAGCAGTGACGTGTTGGGCTCGAATCAGCCCCAGCATTTT.

The CDR3 DNA is TGTGCCAGCAGCCACGGGGGGCGCAATGAGCAGTTCTTC. It specifies CASSHGGRNEQFF. The V gene is TRBV6-6, the J gene TRBJ2-1, with D possibly being TRBD2 (7 bases). Germline-derived CDR1 and CDR2 are MNHNY and SVGAGI (reference sequence). CDR3 length: 13 amino acids. Trimming shortened V by 6 bases and J by 6 bases, and 12 bases separated the two germline ends.

This chain connects TRBV9 to TRBJ2-3, with 11 positions matching TRBD2. V shed 0 bases, J shed 0 bases, and the junction held 6 bases outside the gene matches. Looked up from germline, CDR1 is SGDLS and CDR2 is YYNGEE. CDR3 size: 18 residues. The CDR3 DNA is TGTGCCAGCAGCGTAGAACTAGCGGGGGTAGCTAGCACAGATACGCAGTATTTT. This gives the protein CASSVELAGVASTDTQYF. Combining the CDR3 with reference TRBV9 and TRBJ2-3 gives the whole variable domain DSGVTQTPKHLITATGQRVTLRCSPRSGDLSVYWYQQSLDQGLQFLIQYYNGEERAKGNILERFSAQQFPDLHSELNLSSLELGDSALYFCASSVELAGVASTDTQYFGPGTRLTVL.

This sequence joins TRBV19 and TRBJ1-5; TRBD1 agrees at 7 bases. The V gene's germline CDR1 is LNHDA and CDR2 SQIVND (reference sequence). With V trimmed by 6 bases and J by 5 bases, 10 bases remained unmatched. This CDR3 region has 15 residues. The CDR3 loop is CASRKDRYTHQPQHF. The CDR3 DNA is TGTGCCAGTAGAAAGGACAGGTACACTCATCAGCCCCAGCATTTT.

This clone was picked up one time. The rearrangement joins TRBV28 to TRBJ2-7, with D perhaps matching TRBD1 (6 bases). The CDR3 runs to 13 residues. From germline, CDR1 is MDHEN and CDR2 SYDVKM. The V gene lost 4 bases and the J gene lost 2 bases, with 9 bases spanning the gap. The CDR3 spells CASSYGTPYEQYF. The CDR3 DNA is TGTGCCAGCAGTTACGGGACACCCTACGAGCAGTACTTC.

The V gene is TRBV6-5, the J gene TRBJ1-2, with D possibly being TRBD1 (5 bases). Germline CDR1 and CDR2: MNHEY and SVGAGI. The CDR3 contains 15 residues. V shed 2 bases and J shed 9 bases, with 19 bases lying between them. The CDR3 is CASSYDLKGTMSYTF. Written as DNA, the CDR3 is TGTGCCAGCAGTTACGACCTGAAAGGGACTATGAGCTACACCTTC.

The chain couples TRBV7-9 to TRBJ2-1; 9 positions agree with TRBD2. This CDR3 is built from 17 residues. Germline V gene sequence: CDR1 SEHNR, CDR2 FQNEAQ (reference sequence). V was clipped by 1 base and J by 7 bases; unmatched bases: 11. The CDR3 is CASSLVRKRGVLNEQFF. CDR3 sequence (DNA): TGTGCCAGCAGCTTAGTACGGAAGCGGGGGGTGCTGAATGAGCAGTTCTTC.

J is TRBJ2-1 and V is TRBV7-3, with TRBD2 identical over 8 bases. The CDR3 has 13 residues. In germline, CDR1 is SGHTA, CDR2 FQGTGA. After removal of 5 bases from V and 13 bases from J, the junction contained 10 bases not matched to a gene. CDR3 in DNA: TGTGCCAGCAGCCCCGGGACTAGGCCCCCTCAGTTCTTC. Encoded protein: CASSPGTRPPQFF.

The rearrangement joins TRBV19 to TRBJ1-1; D unresolved. Germline V gene data show CDR1 as LNHDA and CDR2 as SQIVND (reference sequence). V was trimmed by 5 bases and J by 1 base, leaving 8 bases between them. The CDR3 consists of 13 residues. The CDR3 region has the DNA TGTGCCAGTAGTGTTGGACGGAACACTGAAGCTTTCTTT. Protein sequence: CASSVGRNTEAFF.

The chain combines TRBV6-5 with TRBJ1-3; the D is unclear. The length of the CDR3 is 11 residues. The V gene lost 2 bases and the J gene lost 9 bases, with 5 bases spanning the gap. Germline V gene lookup returns CDR1 MNHEY and CDR2 SVGAGI. The CDR3 here is CASSYRSTIYF. As DNA, the CDR3 is TGTGCCAGCAGTTACAGATCCACCATATATTTT.

The chain couples TRBV5-1 to TRBJ2-3; D not resolved. Germline CDR1 and CDR2: SGHRS and YFSETQ. V was shortened by 0 bases and J by 2 bases, with 10 bases between the two germline ends. This CDR3 contains 15 residues. The CDR3 sequence: CASSLAVHPTDTQYF. As DNA, the CDR3 is TGCGCCAGCAGCTTGGCGGTCCATCCCACAGATACGCAGTATTTT.

The chain joins TRBV19 to TRBJ2-6; no reliable D call. Trimming took off 3 bases at V and 4 bases at J, with 10 bases between the two ends. The germline CDR1 and CDR2 sequences are LNHDA and SQIVND (reference sequence). This CDR3 spans 15 amino acids. Here the CDR3 DNA reads TGTGCCAGTAGTATCCCCAAATGGGGGGCCAACGTCCTGACTTTC. This codes for CASSIPKWGANVLTF.

The CDR3 region is CASSQDRTRPRYYEQYV. DNA for the CDR3: TGCGCCAGCAGCCAAGATAGAACTAGACCCAGGTACTACGAGCAGTACGTC. The chain uses TRBV4-3 and TRBJ2-7; the D gene is possibly TRBD2 (5 bases). Germline values: CDR1 LGHNA, CDR2 YSLEER. Between the trimmed V and J ends, which lost 0 bases and 3 bases, there was a span of 18 bases. The CDR3 runs to 17 residues.

DNA for the CDR3: TGTGCCAGCAGCCAAGCTGTCAGAGGGGGCCTTTACAATGAGCAGTTCTTC. It encodes CASSQAVRGGLYNEQFF. The V and J genes are TRBV4-2 and TRBJ2-1, with 7 bases matching TRBD1. From germline, CDR1 is LGHNA and CDR2 YNFKEQ. With 1 base clipped from V and 4 bases from J, the junction kept 10 bases outside the gene matches. The CDR3 consists of 17 residues.

The chain has TRBV7-8 and TRBJ1-6; D is ambiguous. Germline CDR1 is SGHVS and CDR2 is FQNEAQ. This CDR3 has 17 residues. V lost 4 bases and J 0 bases, leaving 13 bases between the germline ends. The CDR3 sequence is CASSSNSGSSYNSPLHF. The CDR3 coding sequence is TGTGCCAGCAGCTCAAACTCGGGGAGCTCCTATAATTCACCCCTCCACTTT.

The rearrangement uses TRBV5-1 and TRBJ1-2; D may be TRBD1 (5 bases). This CDR3 comprises 13 residues. Deletions cut 7 bases from V and 0 bases from J, with 10 bases between. CDR1 SGHRS and CDR2 YFSETQ come from the germline V gene. CDR3 sequence (DNA): TGCGCCAGCTCGCCGGGGCCTAACTATGGCTACACCTTC. This sequence encodes CASSPGPNYGYTF.

This clone showed up just a few times. The J gene is TRBJ1-4, the V gene TRBV25-1; D is uncertain. The germline V gene has CDR1 MGHDK and CDR2 SYGVNS. Trimming took off 4 bases at V and 7 bases at J, with 7 bases between the two ends. The CDR3 spans 12 residues. CDR3 nucleotide sequence: TGTGCCAGCAGTGTTTTGGGTGAAAAACTGTTTTTT. This codes for CASSVLGEKLFF.

The rearrangement uses TRBV28 and TRBJ2-1, with 11 bases identical to TRBD2. The J segment lost 14 bases and the V segment lost 3 bases, leaving 9 bases of the junction unmatched. The CDR3 length is 14 residues. In germline, CDR1 is MDHEN, CDR2 SYDVKM. CDR3: CASSLVAGGQKKFF. The CDR3 DNA follows: TGTGCCAGCAGTTTGGTAGCGGGGGGGCAAAAAAAGTTCTTC. The complete variable domain, with remaining parts taken from reference TRBV28 and TRBJ2-1, reads DVKVTQSSRYLVKRTGEKVFLECVQDMDHENMFWYRQDPGLGLRLIYFSYDVKMKEKGDIPEGYSVSREKKERFSLILESASTNQTSMYLCASSLVAGGQKKFFGPGTRLTVL.

V gene TRBV7-9 combines with J gene TRBJ2-1; D might be TRBD2 (5 bases). V lost 1 base and J lost 7, with 14 bases in between. The CDR3 is 15 amino acids. CDR1 is SEHNR, CDR2 FQNEAQ, per germline (reference sequence). The CDR3 region is CASSLVSAGTNEQFF. CDR3 DNA sequence: TGTGCCAGCAGCTTAGTTAGCGCGGGCACAAATGAGCAGTTCTTC.

This rearrangement joins TRBV4-2 to TRBJ2-2; maybe TRBD1 (6 bases). The CDR3 length is 14 residues. V was cut by 11 bases and J by 5 bases, with 18 bases left in between. The germline gives CDR1 LGHNA, CDR2 YNFKEQ. The CDR3 sequence: CAAGEKPRTGELFF. CDR3 DNA sequence: TGTGCCGCAGGGGAGAAACCCCGTACCGGGGAGCTGTTTTTT.

This sequence joins TRBV28 and TRBJ2-7; 7 bases are shared with TRBD2. The CDR3 is 15 residues long. Per germline, CDR1 MDHEN and CDR2 SYDVKM. Germline trimming cut 3 bases from V and 4 bases from J; bases unmatched to any gene: 9. CDR3 residues: CASSFVWGGNYEQYF. The CDR3 DNA is TGTGCCAGCAGTTTTGTTTGGGGGGGGAATTACGAGCAGTACTTC.

The gene calls are TRBV30 and TRBJ1-3, with 9 nucleotides matching TRBD1. The trim removed 0 bases at V and 1 base at J, leaving 1 base unmatched. Germline CDR1 GTSNPN, CDR2 SVGIG (reference sequence). The CDR3 has 15 amino acids. The CDR3 spells CAWSVGTGSGNTIYF. CDR3 in DNA: TGTGCCTGGAGTGTTGGGACAGGGTCTGGAAACACCATATATTTT.

This chain joins TRBV11-1 and TRBJ1-1; D is uncertain. The germline CDR1 and CDR2 sequences are SGHAT and FQDESV (reference sequence). The CDR3 spans 16 residues. V shed 5 bases and J shed 1 base, with 17 bases lying between them. The CDR3 spells CASSRAMGRQNTEAFF. DNA for the CDR3: TGTGCCAGCAGCCGGGCCATGGGCAGGCAGAACACTGAAGCTTTCTTT. The whole variable domain, remainder taken from reference TRBV11-1 and TRBJ1-1, is EAEVAQSPRYKITEKSQAVAFWCDPISGHATLYWYRQILGQGPELLVQFQDESVVDDSQLPKDRFSAERLKGVDSTLKIQPAELGDSAMYLCASSRAMGRQNTEAFFGQGTRLTVV.